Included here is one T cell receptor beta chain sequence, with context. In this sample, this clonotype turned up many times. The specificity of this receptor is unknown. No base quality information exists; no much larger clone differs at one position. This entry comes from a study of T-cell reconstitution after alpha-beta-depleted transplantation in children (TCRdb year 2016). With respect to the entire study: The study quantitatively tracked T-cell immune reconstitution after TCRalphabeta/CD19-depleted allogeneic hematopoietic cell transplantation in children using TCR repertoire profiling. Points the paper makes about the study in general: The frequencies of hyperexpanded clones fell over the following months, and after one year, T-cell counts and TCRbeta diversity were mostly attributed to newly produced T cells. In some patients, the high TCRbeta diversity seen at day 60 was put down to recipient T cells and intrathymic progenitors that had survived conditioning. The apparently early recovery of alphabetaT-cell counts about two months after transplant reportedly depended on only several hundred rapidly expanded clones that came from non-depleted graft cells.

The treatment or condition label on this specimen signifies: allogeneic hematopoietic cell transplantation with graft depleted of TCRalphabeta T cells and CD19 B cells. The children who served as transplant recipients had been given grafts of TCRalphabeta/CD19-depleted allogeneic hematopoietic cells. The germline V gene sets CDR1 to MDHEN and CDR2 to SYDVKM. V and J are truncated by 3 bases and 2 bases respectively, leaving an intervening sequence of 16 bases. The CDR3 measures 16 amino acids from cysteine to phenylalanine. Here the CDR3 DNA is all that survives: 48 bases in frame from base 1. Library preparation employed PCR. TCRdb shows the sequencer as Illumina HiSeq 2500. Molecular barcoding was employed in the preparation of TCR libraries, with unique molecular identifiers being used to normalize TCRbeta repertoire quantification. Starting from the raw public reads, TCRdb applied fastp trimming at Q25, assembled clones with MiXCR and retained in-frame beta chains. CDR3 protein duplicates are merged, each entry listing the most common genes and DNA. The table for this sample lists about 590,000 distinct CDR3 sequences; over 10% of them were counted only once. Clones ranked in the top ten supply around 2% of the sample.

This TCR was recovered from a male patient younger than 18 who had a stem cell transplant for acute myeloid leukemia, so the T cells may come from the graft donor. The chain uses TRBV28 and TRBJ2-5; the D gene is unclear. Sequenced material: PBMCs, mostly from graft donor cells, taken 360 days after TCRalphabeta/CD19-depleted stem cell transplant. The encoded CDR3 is CASSFFREMGQETQYF. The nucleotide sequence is TGTGCCAGCAGTTTTTTTAGGGAAATGGGACAAGAGACCCAGTACTTC. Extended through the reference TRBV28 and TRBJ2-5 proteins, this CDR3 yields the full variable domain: DVKVTQSSRYLVKRTGEKVFLECVQDMDHENMFWYRQDPGLGLRLIYFSYDVKMKEKGDIPEGYSVSREKKERFSLILESASTNQTSMYLCASSFFREMGQETQYFGPGTRLLVL.